One sample yielded the 16 T cell receptor beta chains listed below, sequenced in a study of blood T cell repertoires in COVID-19 (dated by TCRdb to between 2020 and 2021). Receptors were amplified or captured by the immunoSEQ multiplex PCR assay. What TCRdb holds here is the immuneACCESS table cut down to in-frame rearrangements. Part of the clones is not present; checked against another copy, under half of the missing clones reflect an unresolved V gene, and the others are unexplained. The sample table contains some 400,000 clones; only one count was recorded for more than 75% of them. About 1.2% of the sample is in the top ten clones. The sample consisted of peripheral blood. All receptors come from a human donor with acute or convalescent COVID-19. The donor label of this sample is uncertain.

This chain joins TRBV7-2 and TRBJ1-4, with TRBD1 as a possible D gene (5 bases). The germline V and J ends were trimmed by 5 bases and 8 bases, with 15 bases remaining between them. Germline values: CDR1 SGHTA, CDR2 FQGNSA. CDR3 size: 14 residues. The CDR3 DNA reads TGTGCCAGCAGCCTGCACGGAGGGGAAGAAAAACTGTTTTTT. It encodes CASSLHGGEEKLFF.

The chain recombines TRBV28 with TRBJ1-6; 10 nucleotides agree with TRBD1. V shed 3 bases, J shed 8 bases, and the junction held 4 bases outside the gene matches. CDR3 length equals 15 residues. The germline V gene encodes CDR1 MDHEN and CDR2 SYDVKM. CDR3 in amino acids: CASSFYGTGDSPLHF. CDR3 in DNA: TGTGCCAGCAGTTTCTACGGGACAGGGGATTCACCCCTCCACTTT.

The V gene is TRBV15, the J gene TRBJ2-1; 8 bases align to TRBD2. The germline CDR1 and CDR2 sequences are LNHNV and YYDKDF (reference sequence). This CDR3 region has 17 residues. The ends lost 1 base at V and 3 bases at J; junction bases unmatched: 8. This chain's CDR3 is CATSRVAAGAYYNEQFF. The CDR3, as DNA: TGTGCCACCAGCAGAGTGGCAGCGGGGGCCTACTACAATGAGCAGTTCTTC.

The chain recombines TRBV4-1 with TRBJ2-1; the D gene is possibly TRBD2 (6 bases). CDR3 length: 17 amino acids. V lost 1 base and J 5 bases, leaving 18 bases between the germline ends. Germline loops: CDR1 MGHRA, CDR2 YSYEKL. The CDR3, as DNA: TGCGCCAGCAGCCAAGTGGGAGTAGCGCGGGATAACAATGAGCAGTTCTTC. This encodes CASSQVGVARDNNEQFF.

The chain is built from TRBV9 and TRBJ1-1; D unresolved. Trimming removed 3 bases from V and 1 base from J, with 13 bases in between. The germline CDR1 and CDR2 sequences are SGDLS and YYNGEE. The CDR3 loop spans 15 amino acids. The chain's CDR3 is CASSEELLANTEAFF. The CDR3 nucleotides are TGTGCCAGCAGCGAAGAATTGTTAGCGAACACTGAAGCTTTCTTT.

The J gene is TRBJ1-2, the V gene TRBV6-6; 10 bases are a match to TRBD1. Germline values: CDR1 MNHNY, CDR2 SVGAGI (reference sequence). This CDR3 has 14 amino acids. With V trimmed by 6 bases and J by 8 bases, 9 bases remained unmatched. The CDR3 DNA is TGTGCCAGCAGGACAGGGGGCGCCCCATGGGGCTACACCTTC. It is translated as CASRTGGAPWGYTF.

The rearrangement uses TRBV9 and TRBJ2-2; 14 bases align to TRBD2. This CDR3 region has 20 residues. Trimming cost V 0 bases and J 5 bases; bases outside gene matches: 12. Germline loops: CDR1 SGDLS, CDR2 YYNGEE. The CDR3 DNA follows: TGTGCCAGCAGCGTAGATCCCCCCGGGACTAGCGGGAGATTTACCGGGGAGCTGTTTTTT. It encodes CASSVDPPGTSGRFTGELFF.

This chain uses TRBV2 with TRBJ1-1, with TRBD1 matching over 9 bases. Germline V lookup: CDR1 SNHLY, CDR2 FYNNEI. There are 15 residues in the CDR3. V shed 6 bases and J 0 bases; nucleotides not matched to a gene: 5. CDR3 sequence reads: CASSRTGVMNTEAFF. DNA for the CDR3: TGTGCCAGCAGCCGGACAGGGGTAATGAACACTGAAGCTTTCTTT.

This sequence joins TRBV12-3 or TRBV12-4 and TRBJ2-1; 7 nucleotides align to TRBD2. CDR3 size: 12 residues. Losses at the gene ends were 6 bases for V and 8 bases for J; bases not matched to a gene: 4. CDR3 DNA: TGTGCCAGCAGCCCAACTAGCGATGAGCAGTTCTTC. Its protein is CASSPTSDEQFF.

The chain combines TRBV30 with TRBJ1-2; D call uncertain. There are 15 residues in the CDR3. V dropped 0 bases and J dropped 7 bases, with 18 bases sitting between them. Germline loops: CDR1 GTSNPN, CDR2 SVGIG (reference sequence). CDR3 sequence (DNA): TGTGCCTGGAGTGTCGGCCGGGGTTTCATAGCTGGCTACACCTTC. Encoded protein: CAWSVGRGFIAGYTF.

CDR3 region: CASSFGQQYGYTF. CDR3 bases: TGCGCCAGCAGCTTTGGGCAGCAGTATGGCTACACCTTC. This chain joins TRBV5-1 and TRBJ1-2, with unresolved D. Trimming stripped 2 bases from V and 5 bases from J, with 10 bases between. The CDR3 has 13 residues. Germline V gives CDR1 SGHRS, CDR2 YFSETQ.

The chain has TRBV6-6 and TRBJ2-1, with 7 bases that match TRBD1. Germline lookup yields CDR1 MNHNY and CDR2 SVGAGI (reference sequence). The CDR3 is 15 amino acids. V lost 6 bases and J lost 1; bases outside the gene matches: 6. The DNA of the CDR3 is TGTGCCAGCAGCCAAAGACAGGGTTCCTACAATGAGCAGTTCTTC. Its translation: CASSQRQGSYNEQFF.

Only one count was recorded for this clone. The chain couples TRBV11-2 to TRBJ1-1, with D tentatively TRBD1 (6 bases). Trimming took off 5 bases at V and 3 bases at J, with 13 bases between the two ends. Germline V gene sequence: CDR1 SGHAT, CDR2 FQNNGV. The CDR3 covers 14 residues. The CDR3 sequence: CASSMSTGHTEAFF. DNA for the CDR3: TGTGCCAGCAGCATGTCGACAGGCCACACTGAAGCTTTCTTT. The entire variable domain, with the rest obtained from reference TRBV11-2 and TRBJ1-1, is as follows: EAGVAQSPRYKIIEKRQSVAFWCNPISGHATLYWYQQILGQGPKLLIQFQNNGVVDDSQLPKDRFSAERLKGVDSTLKIQPAKLEDSAVYLCASSMSTGHTEAFFGQGTRLTVV.

The chain carries TRBV30 and TRBJ2-1; D perhaps matches TRBD1 (6 bases). This CDR3 is 16 amino acids long. Germline loops: CDR1 GTSNPN, CDR2 SVGIG (reference sequence). Trimming stripped 3 bases from V and 2 bases from J, with 17 bases between. The DNA for the CDR3 is TGTGCCTGGAGCGCCATAGGGGCAGGGGCCTACAATGAGCAGTTCTTC. It specifies CAWSAIGAGAYNEQFF.

V usage is TRBV11-2 and J usage is TRBJ1-5, with D tentatively TRBD1 (5 bases). The V gene's germline CDR1 is SGHAT and CDR2 FQNNGV. Trimming stripped 8 bases from V and 7 bases from J, with 21 bases between. The CDR3 loop spans 15 amino acids. The chain's CDR3 is CASFQGEIWWQPQHF. CDR3 bases: TGTGCCAGCTTCCAGGGCGAAATTTGGTGGCAGCCCCAGCATTTT. Drawing the rest from reference TRBV11-2 and TRBJ1-5, the complete variable domain is EAGVAQSPRYKIIEKRQSVAFWCNPISGHATLYWYQQILGQGPKLLIQFQNNGVVDDSQLPKDRFSAERLKGVDSTLKIQPAKLEDSAVYLCASFQGEIWWQPQHFGDGTRLSIL.

This clone was counted a few times. This chain links TRBV6-5 with TRBJ1-4, with D perhaps TRBD1 (5 bases). The CDR3 loop spans 14 amino acids. Germline-derived CDR1 and CDR2 are MNHEY and SVGAGI. Trimming shortened V by 6 bases and J by 3 bases, and 11 bases separated the two germline ends. Written as DNA, the CDR3 is TGTGCCAGCAGGGAGCGCAGGGCTAATGAAAAACTGTTTTTT. Its protein is CASRERRANEKLFF.